Listed below are T cell receptor beta chains from one sample, sequenced in a study of T cell repertoires in cytomegalovirus infection. From the reads, TCRdb called clonotypes with MiXCR, one entry per CDR3 protein. The data show about 260,000 distinct CDR3 sequences, with approximately 15% seen just once and 8.5% to 10% held by the top ten. Material for sequencing was PBMCs. These receptors all stem from a human donor in good health (CMV status not recorded). Some clones in this sample may be carry-over from other donors' samples. Each CDR3 is given with its conserved first and last residue.

J gene | V gene | CDR3 protein
TRBJ2-1 | TRBV27 | CASSFLAGAYNEQFF
TRBJ2-3 | TRBV7-2 | CASSLDGRDTQYF
TRBJ2-7 | TRBV29-1 | CSGARSSYEQYF
TRBJ2-7 | TRBV7-2 | CASSPRTSGNYYEQYF
TRBJ2-1 | TRBV12-3/TRBV12-4 | CASSPTTGLMQFF
TRBJ1-5 | TRBV20-1 | CSAGRRDSNQPQHF
TRBJ2-4 | TRBV7-2 | CASSLWDTLKNIQYF
TRBJ2-7 | TRBV14 | CASSQLGGPTPEQYF
TRBJ2-1 | TRBV14 | CASRRLAGASYNEQFF
TRBJ2-2 | TRBV15 | CATSRDINQGYRHTGELFF
TRBJ2-5 | TRBV25-1 | CASSERSLETQYF
TRBJ2-1 | TRBV10-3 | CAIHRGGSGEQFF
TRBJ2-2 | TRBV10-3 | CAISDLQTGELFF
TRBJ2-3 | TRBV7-3 | CASSKTTGSTDTQYF
TRBJ1-1 | TRBV28 | CASSQSSREAFF
TRBJ2-3 | TRBV9 | CASSTSSGPGDTQYF
TRBJ2-1 | TRBV20-1 | CSARTLAGSSYNEQFF
TRBJ2-1 | TRBV25-1 | CASSESGLAGAGEQFF
TRBJ2-6 | TRBV20-1 | CSATRGTGANVLTF
TRBJ2-1 | TRBV10-3 | CAISESNALPSDEQFF
TRBJ1-1 | TRBV6-1 | CASRPPGVGTEAFF
TRBJ1-2 | TRBV6-6 | CASSYSLPGQGKGGYTF
TRBJ2-3 | TRBV28 | CASSKDKNTDAQYF
TRBJ2-3 | TRBV7-2 | CASSLGGSGEDTQYF
TRBJ2-7 | TRBV7-6 | CASSFVLGEQYF
TRBJ2-7 | TRBV20-1 | CSATPLAGAVREQYF
TRBJ1-6 | TRBV7-2 | CASSPRTGNNSPLHF
TRBJ2-1 | TRBV7-3 | CASSSLAGGPYNEQFF
TRBJ2-2 | TRBV3-1 | CASSQVGVDTGELFF
TRBJ1-2 | TRBV4-1 | CASSPRLGNYGYTF
TRBJ1-1 | TRBV5-1 | CASSLHLGESTEAFF
TRBJ1-1 | TRBV7-2 | CASSLVASAEAFF
TRBJ2-7 | TRBV6-2/TRBV6-3 | CASSYSRTGAYYEQYF
TRBJ1-1 | TRBV11-2 | CASSLGDSGAFF
TRBJ2-7 | TRBV29-1 | CSPRTAFFYEQYF
TRBJ2-5 | TRBV12-3/TRBV12-4 | CASSFGTGGYQETQYF
TRBJ2-4 | TRBV7-2 | CASSAWGPVNIQYF
TRBJ1-2 | TRBV12-3/TRBV12-4 | CASSWGRVDGYTF
TRBJ1-4 | TRBV7-3 | CASSLTGQGNEKLFF